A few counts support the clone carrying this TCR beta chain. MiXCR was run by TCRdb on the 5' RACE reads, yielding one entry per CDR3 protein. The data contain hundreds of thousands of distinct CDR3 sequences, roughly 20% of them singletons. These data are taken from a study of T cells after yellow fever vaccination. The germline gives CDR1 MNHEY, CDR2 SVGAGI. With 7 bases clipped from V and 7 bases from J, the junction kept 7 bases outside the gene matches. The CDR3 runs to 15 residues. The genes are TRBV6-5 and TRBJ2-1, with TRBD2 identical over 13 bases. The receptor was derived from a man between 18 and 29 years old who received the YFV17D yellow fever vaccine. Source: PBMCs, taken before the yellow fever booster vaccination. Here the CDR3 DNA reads TGTGCCAGCACCTCGACTAGCGGGGGGCGGAATGAGCAGTTCTTC. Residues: CASTSTSGGRNEQFF.